This TCR beta chain was sequenced for a study of T-cell memory formation after mild COVID-19 (dated by TCRdb to the early 2020s). With regard to the full study: TCR sequence clusters from the two donors were found to be largely donor specific. Longitudinal TCRalpha and TCRbeta repertoire sequencing tracked T-cell clones expanding and contracting after mild COVID-19 in a couple of donors. Two young, previously healthy adult volunteers made up the cohort, one male and one female. General study outcomes and caveats: SARS-CoV-2 specificity was not confirmed for the second-wave clones peaking on day 37. Contracting CD4+ clones turned up mainly in the CM and EM memory subsets, whereas EMRA was where CD8+ clones were enriched. Clones that contracted from day 15 to 85 showed balanced CD4/CD8 phenotypes, whereas a second wave of clones that expanded from day 15 to 37 leaned towards CD4+. The study included only two mild cases, and larger cohorts that include severe cases with pre-infection samples were judged to be necessary. Some responding clones were detected in pre-infection memory, suggesting pre-existing cross-reactive memory T cells joined the SARS-CoV-2 response.

Ficoll-Paque density gradient centrifugation was used to isolate PBMCs. Reads for this sample came from an Illumina NovaSeq 6000. TCRalpha and TCRbeta cDNA libraries were constructed by 5'RACE with constant-segment primers, with sample barcodes and unique molecular identifiers being introduced. Trizol reagent was used to extract RNA from every sample. The libraries were amplified in two PCR steps, and the second step added a second sample barcode and Illumina TruSeq adapters. Libraries were sequenced on an Illumina NovaSeq with 2 x 150 bp paired-end reads. As for the authors' bioinformatics: With migec v1.2.7, reads were demultiplexed and then collapsed into UMI-guided consensus sequences. With mixcr v2.1.11, UMI consensuses were aligned to TRA and TRB V and J templates and assembled into clonotypes. A clonotype was counted as expanded or contracted only when both edgeR and NoisET called the clonotype significant, with the noise models trained on biological replicates. edgeR calls used a false discovery rate-adjusted p below 0.01 and a log2 fold-change threshold of 1. PCA with hierarchical clustering of max-normalized trajectories of the 1000 most abundant clonotypes was used as exploratory dynamics analysis. The CD4 or CD8 phenotype of responding clones was assigned using the separately sequenced CD4+ and CD8+ repertoires. In TCRdb, the public reads were trimmed at Q25 with fastp and aligned with MiXCR, with productive beta chains retained. Identical CDR3 protein sequences are pooled into one entry, listed with their most common genes and DNA. The V and J calls reflect TCRdb's pipeline rather than the authors' work. This sample gives hundreds of thousands of distinct CDR3 sequences in total; about 20% of them show up just once. 8.4% of the sample goes to the ten largest clones.

Many counts were recorded for this clonotype. The specificity of this receptor is unknown. Base-call qualities are not available, and no considerably larger clone is one nucleotide away. The receptor was derived from an adult woman who had mild COVID-19 (a few samples of this study predate the infection). The sample titles of this study are shuffled in the database, so cell type and time point are left out; the donor was told from shared clones. The source material was PBMCs or a T cell subset sorted from them (not recorded which).

At the DNA level, the sequence is TGTGCCAGCAGTTTGTCGAGCAATCAGCCCCAGCATTTT. Protein translation: CASSLSSNQPQHF. The sequence is built from TRBV27 and TRBJ1-5; the D gene is not confidently resolved. The CDR3 starts with the cysteine, ends with the phenylalanine, and has 13 residues. Of the read, only the CDR3 DNA is kept; its 39 bases are in frame from base 1. CDR1 MNHEY and CDR2 SMNVEV are derived from the germline V gene (reference sequence). Trimming costs V 3 bases and J 1 base, and their ends lie 4 bases apart.